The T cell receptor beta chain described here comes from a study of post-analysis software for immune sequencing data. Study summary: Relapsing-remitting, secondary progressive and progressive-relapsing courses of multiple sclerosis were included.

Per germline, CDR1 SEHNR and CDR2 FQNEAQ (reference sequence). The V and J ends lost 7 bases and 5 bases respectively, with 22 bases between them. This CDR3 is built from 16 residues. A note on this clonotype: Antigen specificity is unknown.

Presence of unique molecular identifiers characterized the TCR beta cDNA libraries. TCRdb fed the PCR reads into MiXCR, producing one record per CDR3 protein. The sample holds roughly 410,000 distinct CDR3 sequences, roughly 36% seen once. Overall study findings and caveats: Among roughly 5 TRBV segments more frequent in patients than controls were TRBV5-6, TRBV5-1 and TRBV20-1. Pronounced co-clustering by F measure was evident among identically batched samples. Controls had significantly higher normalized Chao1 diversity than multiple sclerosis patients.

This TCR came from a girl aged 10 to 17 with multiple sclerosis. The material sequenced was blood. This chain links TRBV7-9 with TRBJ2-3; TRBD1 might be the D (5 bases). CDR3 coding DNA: TGTGCCAGCAACTCCGTGGGTTTTGGGGCACAAGATACGCAGTATTTT. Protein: CASNSVGFGAQDTQYF.